A single sample gave rise to the 21 T cell receptor beta chains below, sequenced in a study of identical twins. TCRdb passed the 5' RACE reads through MiXCR, listing each CDR3 protein once. Of around 290,000 distinct CDR3 sequences in the sample, 8.5% to 9.5% were seen once. This sample also appeared in a second study, on yellow fever vaccine responses in identical twins.

The sample comprised CD8+ T cells sorted from blood. The receptors shown here come from a woman in her late teens or twenties in good health.

Many counts were recorded for this clonotype. This chain uses TRBV7-2 with TRBJ2-2; D is unclear. Trimming stripped 5 bases from V and 5 bases from J, with 12 bases between. CDR1 and CDR2 (germline): SGHTA, FQGNSA. The CDR3 loop spans 14 amino acids. The CDR3 spells CASSPPPVTGELFF. The CDR3 DNA reads as TGTGCCAGCAGCCCACCACCCGTTACCGGGGAGCTGTTTTTT.

At least ten counts were recorded for this clonotype. The V call is TRBV20-1, the J call TRBJ2-2; perhaps TRBD1 as D (6 bases). This CDR3 is built from 16 residues. Looked up from germline, CDR1 is DFQATT and CDR2 is SNEGSKA (reference sequence). The ends were cut back, 2 bases at V and 4 bases at J, with 17 bases in the middle. CDR3 sequence (DNA): TGCAGTGCTAGAAAACAGGGAGAGTTTGCCACCGGGGAGCTGTTTTTT. This translates into CSARKQGEFATGELFF.

The rearrangement uses TRBV28 and TRBJ2-7; 14 positions match TRBD2. V shed 3 bases, J shed 3 bases, and the junction held 7 bases outside the gene matches. Germline CDR1 MDHEN, CDR2 SYDVKM. The CDR3 is 17 amino acids. As DNA, the CDR3 is TGTGCCAGCAGTTTCGTTGGACTAGCGGGGGGAAACTACGAGCAGTACTTC. Protein product: CASSFVGLAGGNYEQYF.

The chain links TRBV7-6 to TRBJ2-7; 7 positions agree with TRBD1. Germline CDR1 SGHVS, CDR2 FNYEAQ. The V and J ends lost 4 bases and 4 bases, in that order; junction bases with no gene match: 7. This CDR3 is 14 amino acids long. CDR3 bases: TGTGCCAGCAGCTCCTCCGGGACAGAATACGAGCAGTACTTC. This sequence encodes CASSSSGTEYEQYF.

This clonotype was observed many times. This chain links TRBV29-1 with TRBJ1-1; D not certain. CDR1 and CDR2 from the germline V gene are SQVTM and ANQGSEA. Between the trimmed V and J ends, which lost 2 bases and 1 base, there was a span of 8 bases. This CDR3 is built from 13 residues. CDR3 region: CSVELHTNTEAFF. The CDR3 nucleotides read TGCAGCGTTGAACTACATACGAACACTGAAGCTTTCTTT.

V is TRBV5-1 and J is TRBJ2-7, with TRBD2 matching 11 bases. The V segment lost 4 bases and the J segment 3 bases; nucleotides outside the gene matches: 6. Germline V gives CDR1 SGHRS, CDR2 YFSETQ. The CDR3 spans 15 residues. The CDR3: CASSVLAGDIYEQYF. DNA for the CDR3: TGCGCCAGCAGCGTACTAGCGGGAGATATCTACGAGCAGTACTTC. The whole variable domain, filled in from reference TRBV5-1 and TRBJ2-7, reads KAGVTQTPRYLIKTRGQQVTLSCSPISGHRSVSWYQQTPGQGLQFLFEYFSETQRNKGNFPGRFSGRQFSNSRSEMNVSTLELGDSALYLCASSVLAGDIYEQYFGPGTRLTVT.

This clonotype has just one count. Given a much more abundant clone one base away, this may be a read error. V gene TRBV29-1 combines with J gene TRBJ2-1; D is uncertain. The germline gives CDR1 SQVTM, CDR2 ANQGSEA. V gave up 0 bases and J gave up 8 bases, with 8 bases separating them. The CDR3 totals 12 residues. The CDR3 DNA follows: TGCAGCGTTGAAGAGAGGTACGATGAGCAGTTCTTC. This gives the protein CSVEERYDEQFF.

This clonotype was found many times. This sequence joins TRBV7-3 and TRBJ2-6, with TRBD2 as a possible D gene (5 bases). The CDR3 extends over 17 amino acids. V dropped 5 bases and J dropped 0 bases, with 14 bases sitting between them. Per germline, CDR1 SGHTA and CDR2 FQGTGA. The CDR3 loop is CASSPSFEVSGANVLTF. The CDR3 DNA follows: TGTGCCAGCAGCCCTAGCTTTGAAGTCTCTGGGGCCAACGTCCTGACTTTC.

This clonotype occurred a few times. The chain links TRBV24-1 to TRBJ2-4, with 7 bases matching TRBD2. The ends lost 5 bases at V and 0 bases at J; junction bases unmatched: 3. The germline V gene has CDR1 KGHDR and CDR2 SFDVKD. This CDR3 is built from 15 residues. This CDR3 reads CATSAAGEAKNIQYF. As DNA, the CDR3 is TGTGCCACCAGTGCCGCGGGGGAAGCCAAAAACATTCAGTACTTC.

This clonotype was counted only a few times. CDR3 region: CASTPGYEQYF. The CDR3 DNA is TGTGCCAGCACCCCAGGCTACGAGCAGTACTTC. The chain is built from TRBV6-6 and TRBJ2-7, with D hard to call. This CDR3 has 11 residues. V was pared by 7 bases and J by 3 bases, with 7 bases between. CDR1 and CDR2 (germline): MNHNY, SVGAGI (reference sequence).

This clonotype was seen a handful of times. This chain joins TRBV4-3 and TRBJ2-7; D is ambiguous. Germline V CDR1 and CDR2: LGHNA, YSLEER. The CDR3 contains 15 residues. V was cut by 0 bases and J by 2 bases, with 11 bases left in between. CDR3 nucleotides: TGCGCCAGCAGCCAAGATAGGGCGTCTACCTACGAGCAGTACTTC. This translates into CASSQDRASTYEQYF.

This chain connects TRBV24-1 to TRBJ2-5, with 9 bases aligning to TRBD1. This CDR3 is 15 amino acids long. Losses at the gene ends were 1 base for V and 5 bases for J; bases not matched to a gene: 4. Germline V gives CDR1 KGHDR, CDR2 SFDVKD. The CDR3 nucleotides are TGTGCCACCAGTGATTTTCACAGGGGGCGTGAGACCCAGTACTTC. Translation: CATSDFHRGRETQYF.

CDR3 region: CASRGQGWELFF. The CDR3 DNA reads as TGTGCCAGCAGAGGACAGGGTTGGGAGCTGTTTTTT. The rearrangement uses TRBV7-9 and TRBJ2-2; TRBD1 agrees at 8 bases. The CDR3 covers 12 residues. CDR1 is SEHNR and CDR2 is FQNEAQ in the germline V gene (reference sequence). With 6 bases clipped from V and 9 bases from J, the junction kept 3 bases outside the gene matches.

A few counts support this clonotype. This sequence joins TRBV15 and TRBJ2-5; 8 nucleotides match TRBD1. Germline CDR1 reads LNHNV; CDR2 reads YYDKDF (reference sequence). There are 15 residues in the CDR3. V trimming: 4 bases; J trimming: 4 bases; junction bases outside the gene matches: 8. The CDR3 bases are TGTGCCACCAGCATCTCCAGGGGGCAGGGAGAGACCCAGTACTTC. It specifies CATSISRGQGETQYF.

The CDR3 DNA is TGTGCCATCAGTGAGAGGCCTGCTAGCGAGCAGTACTTC. Its protein is CAISERPASEQYF. The V call is TRBV10-3, the J call TRBJ2-7; D is uncertain. CDR3 length: 13 residues. The V and J ends lost 2 bases and 6 bases respectively, with 11 bases between them. Germline V gene data show CDR1 as ENHRY and CDR2 as SYGVKD.

The CDR3 region has the DNA TGTGCCAGCAGCTTTTCCCCCGAATCCTACAATGAGCAGTTCTTC. Its protein product is CASSFSPESYNEQFF. J is TRBJ2-1 and V is TRBV7-6; D is undetermined. This CDR3 spans 15 amino acids. Trimming shortened V by 3 bases and J by 1 base, and 10 bases separated the two germline ends. Germline lookup yields CDR1 SGHVS and CDR2 FNYEAQ.

The gene calls are TRBV4-2 and TRBJ2-7; 10 nucleotides match TRBD1. CDR3 length: 16 amino acids. CDR1 is LGHNA, CDR2 YNFKEQ, per germline. The V segment lost 1 base and the J segment 3 bases; nucleotides outside the gene matches: 6. CDR3 region: CASSQALGTGDYEQYF. CDR3 bases: TGTGCCAGCAGCCAAGCTCTCGGGACAGGGGACTACGAGCAGTACTTC.

This clonotype was recorded many times. The chain combines TRBV4-2 with TRBJ2-5; tentative D call: TRBD1 (6 bases). The germline gives CDR1 LGHNA, CDR2 YNFKEQ. V was trimmed by 5 bases and J by 4 bases, leaving 20 bases between them. The CDR3 has 16 amino acids. CDR3 nucleotide sequence: TGTGCCAGCAGCGAACCGGGACAACCCTTAGGAGAGACCCAGTACTTC. It yields the protein CASSEPGQPLGETQYF.

This clonotype was picked up a small number of times. The chain recombines TRBV6-5 with TRBJ2-7, with 9 bases matching TRBD1. The CDR3 has 15 amino acids. The germline CDR1 and CDR2 sequences are MNHEY and SVGAGI. V trimming: 0 bases; J trimming: 5 bases; junction bases outside the gene matches: 5. In nucleotides, the CDR3 is TGTGCCAGCAGTTACTCGCGGGACAGGGTAGACGAGCAGTACTTC. Protein product: CASSYSRDRVDEQYF.

The V and J genes are TRBV19 and TRBJ1-5, with D hard to call. Germline V gives CDR1 LNHDA, CDR2 SQIVND (reference sequence). The V end lost 5 bases, the J end lost 0 bases, and 11 bases lay between the germline ends. The CDR3 spans 15 residues. The chain's CDR3 is CASSPRPYSNQPQHF. The CDR3 DNA is TGTGCCAGTAGTCCCCGGCCGTATAGCAATCAGCCCCAGCATTTT.

There are many counts of this clonotype. J is TRBJ2-7 and V is TRBV15, with TRBD2 identical over 12 bases. CDR3 length: 17 residues. Germline CDR1 and CDR2: LNHNV and YYDKDF (reference sequence). The trim removed 0 bases at V and 4 bases at J, leaving 7 bases unmatched. This chain's CDR3 is CATSRDLTSGSIYEQYF. The CDR3 DNA reads TGTGCCACCAGCAGAGATTTGACTAGCGGGAGTATTTACGAGCAGTACTTC.